What follows are 29 T cell receptor beta chains derived from one specimen sequenced in a study of blood T cell dynamics during melanoma immunotherapy. Profiled with immunoSEQ multiplex PCR; TCRdb holds only in-frame clones, not every one. The data contain roughly 4,200 clones, about 88% of them singletons. Regarding time point: week 3, after first cycle of checkpoint inhibitor. The sequences come from blood, collected from a patient treated with checkpoint blockade. All receptors derive from a human donor with melanoma.

This clone was found once. The CDR3 spells CASSSLSGNGELFF. The CDR3 nucleotides are TGTGCCAGCAGCTCTCTCAGTGGTAACGGGGAGCTGTTTTTT. This chain links TRBV9 with TRBJ2-2; D not certain. Germline V gives CDR1 SGDLS, CDR2 YYNGEE. This CDR3 region has 14 residues. Trimming removed 4 bases from V and 7 bases from J, with 14 bases in between. The variable domain in full, with the rest retrieved from reference TRBV9 and TRBJ2-2, is DSGVTQTPKHLITATGQRVTLRCSPRSGDLSVYWYQQSLDQGLQFLIQYYNGEERAKGNILERFSAQQFPDLHSELNLSSLELGDSALYFCASSSLSGNGELFFGEGSRLTVL.

The V call is TRBV15, the J call TRBJ1-1; D is uncertain. Germline-derived CDR1 and CDR2 are LNHNV and YYDKDF (reference sequence). The CDR3 totals 13 residues. Deletions cut 0 bases from V and 8 bases from J, with 10 bases between. DNA for the CDR3: TGTGCCACCAGCAGAGATTTTACAGAAGAAGCTTTCTTT. Its protein is CATSRDFTEEAFF.

This chain connects TRBV4-2 to TRBJ1-4; no clear D. V was cut by 1 base and J by 0 bases, with 18 bases left in between. From germline, CDR1 is LGHNA and CDR2 YNFKEQ. The CDR3 spans 19 residues. CDR3 protein: CASSQGVTRRSTTNEKLFF. CDR3 coding DNA: TGTGCCAGCAGCCAAGGAGTAACCCGTCGAAGTACAACTAATGAAAAACTGTTTTTT.

The chain combines TRBV10-3 with TRBJ2-1; 10 bases match TRBD2. V was clipped by 3 bases and J by 8 bases; unmatched bases: 7. This CDR3 has 15 amino acids. Germline CDR1 ENHRY, CDR2 SYGVKD. The CDR3 reads CAISDSGGRVYEQFF. The DNA of the CDR3 is TGTGCCATCAGTGATAGCGGGGGGAGGGTGTATGAGCAGTTCTTC.

J is TRBJ2-3 and V is TRBV9; D not certain. CDR3 length equals 16 residues. The germline V gene has CDR1 SGDLS and CDR2 YYNGEE. V shed 0 bases and J shed 0 bases, with 11 bases lying between them. CDR3 sequence (DNA): TGTGCCAGCAGCGTAGCTAGGAGTACTAGCACAGATACGCAGTATTTT. Its translation is CASSVARSTSTDTQYF.

This clone was observed once. The J gene is TRBJ2-7, the V gene TRBV5-8; 9 bases agree with TRBD1. Germline trimming cut 4 bases from V and 7 bases from J; bases unmatched to any gene: 6. Germline V gives CDR1 SGHTS, CDR2 YDEGEE. The CDR3 length is 13 residues. CDR3 sequence: CASSPTGGGEQYF. CDR3 nucleotides: TGTGCCAGCAGCCCTACAGGGGGCGGGGAGCAGTACTTC.

The chain employs TRBV11-2 and TRBJ1-6; D is unclear. Trimming removed 0 bases at V and 8 bases at J, with 11 bases between. CDR1 and CDR2 from the germline V gene are SGHAT and FQNNGV. This CDR3 spans 15 amino acids. CDR3 nucleotide sequence: TGTGCCAGCAGCTTAGACAGCAGCGGGTATTCACCCCTCCACTTT. Translation gives CASSLDSSGYSPLHF.

The chain uses TRBV5-1 and TRBJ1-1; 7 positions match TRBD1. CDR1 is SGHRS and CDR2 is YFSETQ in the germline V gene. The J segment lost 5 bases and the V segment lost 0 bases, leaving 16 bases of the junction unmatched. CDR3 length: 18 residues. DNA of the CDR3: TGCGCCAGCAGCTTGGTGTCTGGGGGCAGGGGGGTGTGGACTGAAGCTTTCTTT. It yields the protein CASSLVSGGRGVWTEAFF. Drawing the rest from reference TRBV5-1 and TRBJ1-1, the complete variable domain is KAGVTQTPRYLIKTRGQQVTLSCSPISGHRSVSWYQQTPGQGLQFLFEYFSETQRNKGNFPGRFSGRQFSNSRSEMNVSTLELGDSALYLCASSLVSGGRGVWTEAFFGQGTRLTVV.

CDR3 loop: CASNSQDTYEQYF. CDR3 sequence (DNA): TGTGCCAGCAACTCCCAAGACACATACGAGCAGTACTTC. The chain is built from TRBV5-4 and TRBJ2-7; D remains ambiguous. CDR1 and CDR2 from the germline V gene are SGHNT and YYREEE (reference sequence). The CDR3 extends over 13 amino acids. V was pared by 6 bases and J by 4 bases, with 14 bases between.

The chain has TRBV28 and TRBJ2-3, with D perhaps assigned TRBD1 or TRBD2 (5 bases each). This CDR3 has 15 amino acids. V was pared by 6 bases and J by 6 bases, with 19 bases between. Per the germline V gene, CDR1 is MDHEN and CDR2 is SYDVKM. This CDR3 is CASSLAPTPGDTQYF. For the CDR3, the DNA is TGTGCCAGCAGCTTAGCGCCTACACCAGGGGATACGCAGTATTTT.

This rearrangement joins TRBV7-9 to TRBJ2-5; D is uncertain. This CDR3 comprises 18 residues. CDR1 and CDR2 from the germline V gene are SEHNR and FQNEAQ (reference sequence). Trimming took 1 base from V and 4 from J, leaving 22 bases between them. DNA of the CDR3: TGTGCCAGCAGCTTAGGCCGTGGCGGCTCGGTAGTTGGAGAGACCCAGTACTTC. It yields the protein CASSLGRGGSVVGETQYF. Full variable domain (outside the CDR3, taken from reference TRBV7-9 and TRBJ2-5): DTGVSQNPRHKITKRGQNVTFRCDPISEHNRLYWYRQTLGQGPEFLTYFQNEAQLEKSRLLSDRFSAERPKGSFSTLEIQRTEQGDSAMYLCASSLGRGGSVVGETQYFGPGTRLLVL.

CDR3 residues: CASSGLGGNQETQYF. The CDR3 bases are TGTGCCAGCAGCGGTTTGGGGGGCAACCAAGAGACCCAGTACTTC. The chain has TRBV5-4 and TRBJ2-5; the D gene could be TRBD1 or TRBD2 (6 bases each). V shed 4 bases and J shed 0 bases, with 13 bases lying between them. Germline CDR1 and CDR2: SGHNT and YYREEE (reference sequence). The CDR3 consists of 15 residues.

The chain recombines TRBV6-6 with TRBJ2-4; tentative D call: TRBD1 (6 bases). This CDR3 has 13 amino acids. The germline gives CDR1 MNHNY, CDR2 SVGAGI (reference sequence). Trimming shortened V by 6 bases and J by 5 bases, and 11 bases separated the two germline ends. The CDR3: CASRSDRQNIQYF. Here the CDR3 DNA reads TGTGCCAGCAGGTCGGACAGACAAAACATTCAGTACTTC.

This rearrangement joins TRBV5-1 to TRBJ2-7; D remains unclear. The CDR3 has 13 amino acids. Trimming took 0 bases from V and 6 from J, leaving 10 bases between them. The germline V gene encodes CDR1 SGHRS and CDR2 YFSETQ. The CDR3, as DNA: TGCGCCAGCAGCTTGGCCGACACGGGCGAGCAGTACTTC. Translating it yields CASSLADTGEQYF.

The CDR3 reads CASSIARGGTEAFF. CDR3 nucleotides: TGTGCCAGTAGTATAGCCAGGGGGGGAACTGAAGCTTTCTTT. V and J are TRBV19 and TRBJ1-1, with 7 bases identical to TRBD1. This CDR3 is 14 amino acids long. Per the germline V gene, CDR1 is LNHDA and CDR2 is SQIVND (reference sequence). The V segment lost 1 base and the J segment 5 bases; nucleotides outside the gene matches: 4. Together with reference TRBV19 and TRBJ1-1, the CDR3 gives the full variable domain: DGGITQSPKYLFRKEGQNVTLSCEQNLNHDAMYWYRQDPGQGLRLIYYSQIVNDFQKGDIAEGYSVSREKKESFPLTVTSAQKNPTAFYLCASSIARGGTEAFFGQGTRLTVV.

This rearrangement joins TRBV7-2 to TRBJ2-3; D gene unclear. V was cut by 5 bases and J by 5 bases, with 5 bases left in between. Looked up from germline, CDR1 is SGHTA and CDR2 is FQGNSA. The CDR3 contains 11 residues. The CDR3 spells CASSRRDTQYF. The CDR3 coding sequence is TGTGCCAGCAGCCGTCGAGATACGCAGTATTTT.

The chain carries TRBV19 and TRBJ1-5, with D hard to call. Deletions cut 7 bases from V and 0 bases from J, with 13 bases between. This CDR3 is 15 amino acids long. Germline values: CDR1 LNHDA, CDR2 SQIVND (reference sequence). The CDR3 nucleotides read TGTGCCAGTACCCCGCGGTCAGCTAGCAATCAGCCCCAGCATTTT. Protein sequence: CASTPRSASNQPQHF.

V usage is TRBV7-2 and J usage is TRBJ2-3; D gene ambiguous. Germline V gene lookup returns CDR1 SGHTA and CDR2 FQGNSA. V lost 2 bases and J 6 bases, leaving 9 bases between the germline ends. The CDR3 runs to 13 residues. CDR3 protein: CASSLRLADTQYF. The CDR3 DNA sequence: TGTGCCAGCAGCTTAAGGTTAGCCGATACGCAGTATTTT.

The chain recombines TRBV5-1 with TRBJ1-2; TRBD1 might be the D (6 bases). The germline CDR1 and CDR2 sequences are SGHRS and YFSETQ. Trimming stripped 7 bases from V and 3 bases from J, with 19 bases between. The CDR3 runs 15 residues. The CDR3 nucleotides are TGCGCCAGCGGCGGGATACTCAGGGGCGACTATGGCTACACCTTC. This translates into CASGGILRGDYGYTF. The complete variable domain, with remaining parts taken from reference TRBV5-1 and TRBJ1-2, reads KAGVTQTPRYLIKTRGQQVTLSCSPISGHRSVSWYQQTPGQGLQFLFEYFSETQRNKGNFPGRFSGRQFSNSRSEMNVSTLELGDSALYLCASGGILRGDYGYTFGSGTRLTVV.

The chain has TRBV5-1 and TRBJ2-1; the match to TRBD2 covers 10 bases. The CDR3 is 15 residues long. Trimming at V came to 4 bases and at J to 5 bases, leaving 6 bases not matched to a gene. CDR1 is SGHRS and CDR2 is YFSETQ in the germline V gene. The CDR3: CASSAGLAAHNEQFF. CDR3 nucleotide sequence: TGCGCCAGCAGCGCCGGACTAGCGGCCCACAATGAGCAGTTCTTC.

The chain couples TRBV1 to TRBJ1-2; the table's D gene call, TRBD1, was not cross checked with the DNA. TRBV1 is recorded as a pseudogene. The CDR3 is 17 amino acids. The CDR3 DNA follows: TGCACCAGCAGCCAAGATCTGTCCAGGGGAGCTAACTATGGCTACACCTTC. It is translated as CTSSQDLSRGANYGYTF.

V gene TRBV28 combines with J gene TRBJ2-7; no firm D call. Germline assignment: CDR1 MDHEN and CDR2 SYDVKM. The CDR3 has 10 amino acids. The germline V and J ends were trimmed by 7 bases and 5 bases, with 6 bases remaining between them. CDR3 DNA sequence: TGTGCCAGCATGAGGAACGAGCAGTACTTC. Translation gives CASMRNEQYF.

This clone was picked up a small number of times. This rearrangement joins TRBV4-1 to TRBJ1-6; possible D gene TRBD1, 5 bases. This CDR3 has 14 amino acids. Looked up from germline, CDR1 is MGHRA and CDR2 is YSYEKL. V dropped 0 bases and J dropped 7 bases, with 7 bases sitting between them. DNA for the CDR3: TGCGCCAGCAGCCAAGAGGGGGGGAATTCACCCCTCCACTTT. Translated: CASSQEGGNSPLHF.

This clone appeared once. The V gene is TRBV5-8, the J gene TRBJ1-2; 7 bases fit TRBD1. The CDR3 spans 12 residues. The germline CDR1 and CDR2 sequences are SGHTS and YDEGEE. After removal of 2 bases from V and 7 bases from J, the junction contained 2 bases not matched to a gene. The CDR3 bases are TGTGCCAGCAGCTTCAGACAGGGTGGCTACACCTTC. Its protein product is CASSFRQGGYTF. The full variable domain, with the rest looked up from reference TRBV5-8 and TRBJ1-2, is EAGVTQSPTHLIKTRGQQATLRCSPISGHTSVYWYQQALGLGLQFLLWYDEGEERNRGNFPPRFSGRQFPNYSSELNVNALELEDSALYLCASSFRQGGYTFGSGTRLTVV.

The rearrangement joins TRBV5-4 to TRBJ2-7, with TRBD1 identical over 7 bases. V lost 0 bases to trimming and J lost 3 bases; unmatched junction nucleotides: 3. CDR1 is SGHNT and CDR2 is YYREEE in the germline V gene (reference sequence). The CDR3 has 14 residues. The CDR3 DNA sequence: TGTGCCAGCAGCTTGGACAGGGGCGACTACGAGCAGTACTTC. Protein: CASSLDRGDYEQYF. Complete variable domain (other parts from reference TRBV5-4 and TRBJ2-7): ETGVTQSPTHLIKTRGQQVTLRCSSQSGHNTVSWYQQALGQGPQFIFQYYREEENGRGNFPPRFSGLQFPNYSSELNVNALELDDSALYLCASSLDRGDYEQYFGPGTRLTVT.

The CDR3 DNA reads as TGTGCCAGCTCACCACGGCAGGCTTCTAGCACAGATACGCAGTATTTT. Translating it yields CASSPRQASSTDTQYF. V is TRBV18 and J is TRBJ2-3, with unresolved D. Germline V gene lookup returns CDR1 KGHSH and CDR2 LQKENI. The CDR3 consists of 16 residues. V was trimmed by 1 base and J by 0 bases, leaving 11 bases between them. Supplemented by reference TRBV18 and TRBJ2-3, the full variable domain reads NAGVMQNPRHLVRRRGQEARLRCSPMKGHSHVYWYRQLPEEGLKFMVYLQKENIIDESGMPKERFSAEFPKEGPSILRIQQVVRGDSAAYFCASSPRQASSTDTQYFGPGTRLTVL.

This clone was seen just once. The J gene is TRBJ2-3, the V gene TRBV5-4, with 7 bases aligning to TRBD1. The J segment lost 4 bases and the V segment lost 1 base, leaving 3 bases of the junction unmatched. The germline V gene encodes CDR1 SGHNT and CDR2 YYREEE (reference sequence). The CDR3 has 14 residues. CDR3 region: CASSLSTGADTQYF. The DNA of the CDR3 is TGTGCCAGCAGCTTGTCCACAGGGGCAGATACGCAGTATTTT.

CDR3 sequence: CASSSPGGGPYEQYF. DNA of the CDR3: TGTGCCAGCAGTTCCCCGGGGGGGGGACCCTACGAGCAGTACTTC. The V and J genes are TRBV7-2 and TRBJ2-7; 8 nucleotides line up with TRBD2. Germline CDR1 reads SGHTA; CDR2 reads FQGNSA. J lost 2 bases, V lost 6 bases, and 9 bases had no gene match. CDR3 size: 15 residues.

The sample holds one count of this clone. V is TRBV18 and J is TRBJ2-1; 8 bases agree with TRBD1. The V segment lost 6 bases and the J segment 0 bases; nucleotides outside the gene matches: 4. Germline CDR1 is KGHSH and CDR2 is LQKENI. This CDR3 comprises 15 residues. The DNA for the CDR3 is TGTGCCAGCTCCCCCGGGACAGGCTCCTACAATGAGCAGTTCTTC. Protein: CASSPGTGSYNEQFF.